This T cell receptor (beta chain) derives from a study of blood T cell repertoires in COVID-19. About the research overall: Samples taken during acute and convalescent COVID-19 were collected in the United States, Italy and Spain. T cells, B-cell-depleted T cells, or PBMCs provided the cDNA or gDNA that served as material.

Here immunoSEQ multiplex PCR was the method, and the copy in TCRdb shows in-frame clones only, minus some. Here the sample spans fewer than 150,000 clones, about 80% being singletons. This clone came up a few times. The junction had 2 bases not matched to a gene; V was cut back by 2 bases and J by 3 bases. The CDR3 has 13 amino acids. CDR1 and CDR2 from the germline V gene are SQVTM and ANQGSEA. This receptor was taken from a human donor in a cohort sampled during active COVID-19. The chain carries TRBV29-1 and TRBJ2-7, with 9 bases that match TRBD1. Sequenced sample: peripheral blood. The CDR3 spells CSVEPTGGYEQYF. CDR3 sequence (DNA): TGCAGCGTTGAACCGACAGGGGGCTACGAGCAGTACTTC.